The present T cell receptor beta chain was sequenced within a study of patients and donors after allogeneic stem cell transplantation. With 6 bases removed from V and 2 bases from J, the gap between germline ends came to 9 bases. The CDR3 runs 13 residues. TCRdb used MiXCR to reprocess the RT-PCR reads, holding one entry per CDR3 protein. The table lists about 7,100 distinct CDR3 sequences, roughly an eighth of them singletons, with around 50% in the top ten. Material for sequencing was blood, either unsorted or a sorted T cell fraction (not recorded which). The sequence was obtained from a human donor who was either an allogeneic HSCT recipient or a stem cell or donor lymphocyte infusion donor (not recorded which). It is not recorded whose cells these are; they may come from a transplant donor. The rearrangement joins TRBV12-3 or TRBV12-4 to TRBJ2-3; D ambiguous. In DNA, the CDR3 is TGTGCCAGCAGCGGCGAGGTCACAGATACGCAGTATTTT. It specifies CASSGEVTDTQYF.